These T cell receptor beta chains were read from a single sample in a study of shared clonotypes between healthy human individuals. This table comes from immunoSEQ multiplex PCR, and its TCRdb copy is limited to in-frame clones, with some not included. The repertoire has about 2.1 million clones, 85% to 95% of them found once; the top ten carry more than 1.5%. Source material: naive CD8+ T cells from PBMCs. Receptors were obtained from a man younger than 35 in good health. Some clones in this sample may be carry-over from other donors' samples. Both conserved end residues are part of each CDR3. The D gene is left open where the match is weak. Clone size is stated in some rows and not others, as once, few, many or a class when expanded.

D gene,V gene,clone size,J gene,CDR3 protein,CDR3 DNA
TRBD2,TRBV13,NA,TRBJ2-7,CASSSQLAGGTYEQYF,TGTGCCAGCAGCTCCCAACTAGCGGGAGGGACCTACGAGCAGTACTTC
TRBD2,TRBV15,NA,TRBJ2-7,CATSPTSGTAYEQYF,TGTGCCACCAGCCCCACTAGCGGGACAGCCTACGAGCAGTACTTC
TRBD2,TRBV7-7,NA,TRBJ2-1,CASSPRLAGVAYNEQFF,TGTGCCAGCAGCCCGAGACTAGCGGGAGTGGCCTACAATGAGCAGTTCTTC
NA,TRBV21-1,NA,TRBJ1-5,CASSSPTDSVNQPQHF,TGTGCCAGCAGCAGCCCTACGGACAGCGTCAATCAGCCCCAGCATTTT
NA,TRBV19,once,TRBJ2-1,CASMTGRDGVNEQFF,TGTGCCAGTATGACGGGGCGGGACGGGGTGAATGAGCAGTTCTTC
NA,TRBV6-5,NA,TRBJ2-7,CASTLRGGGYEQYF,TGTGCCAGCACCCTCCGTGGAGGCGGCTACGAGCAGTACTTC
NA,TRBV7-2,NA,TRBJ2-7,CASSLLQISYEQYF,TGTGCCAGCAGCTTACTACAGATCTCCTACGAGCAGTACTTC
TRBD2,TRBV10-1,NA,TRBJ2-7,CASSGSSGDLYEQYF,TGCGCCAGCAGTGGTTCTAGCGGGGATCTCTACGAGCAGTACTTC
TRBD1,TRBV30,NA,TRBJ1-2,CAWTATGDYGYTF,TGTGCCTGGACCGCAACAGGGGACTATGGCTACACCTTC
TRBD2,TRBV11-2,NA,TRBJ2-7,CASSSGLAGPYEQYF,TGTGCCAGCAGCTCGGGACTAGCGGGACCCTACGAGCAGTACTTC
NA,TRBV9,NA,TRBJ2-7,CASSVSQASYEQYF,TGTGCCAGCAGCGTTAGCCAGGCTTCCTACGAGCAGTACTTC
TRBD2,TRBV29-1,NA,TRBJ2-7,CSAKGKGGRANNYEQYF,TGCAGCGCCAAAGGAAAAGGCGGGAGGGCCAACAACTACGAGCAGTACTTC
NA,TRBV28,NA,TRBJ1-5,CASSLLGWKREPQHF,TGTGCCAGCAGTTTACTAGGGTGGAAAAGGGAGCCCCAGCATTTT
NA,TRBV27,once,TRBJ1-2,CASSFAANYGYTF,TGTGCCAGCAGTTTTGCCGCTAACTATGGCTACACCTTC
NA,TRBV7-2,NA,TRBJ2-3,CASTLPATQDTQYF,TGTGCCAGCACCCTCCCCGCCACACAGGATACGCAGTATTTT
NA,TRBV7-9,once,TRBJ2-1,CASSQDGTQDHNEQFF,TGTGCCAGCAGCCAAGACGGGACTCAAGATCACAATGAGCAGTTCTTC
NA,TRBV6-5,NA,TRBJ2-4,CASSPTRTPSIQYF,TGTGCCAGCAGCCCTACACGGACCCCGAGCATTCAGTACTTC
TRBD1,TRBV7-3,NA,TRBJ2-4,CASSSSGTGGPENIQYF,TGTGCCAGCAGCTCCTCCGGGACAGGGGGTCCCGAAAACATTCAGTACTTC
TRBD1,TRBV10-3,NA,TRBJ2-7,CAISQPGQDYEQYF,TGTGCCATCAGTCAACCGGGACAGGACTACGAGCAGTACTTC
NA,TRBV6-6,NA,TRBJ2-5,CASSYDRLETQYF,TGTGCCAGCAGTTACGACAGATTAGAGACCCAGTACTTC
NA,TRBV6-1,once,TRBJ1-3,CASSEWTSTSGNTIYF,TGTGCCAGCAGTGAGTGGACATCCACCTCTGGAAACACCATATATTTT
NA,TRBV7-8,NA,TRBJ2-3,CASSSSRGAHTDTQYF,TGTGCCAGCAGCTCCAGCAGGGGAGCTCACACAGATACGCAGTATTTT
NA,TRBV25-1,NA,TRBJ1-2,CASSEWGKGGYGYTF,TGTGCCAGCAGTGAATGGGGGAAAGGGGGCTATGGCTACACCTTC
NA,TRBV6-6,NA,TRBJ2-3,CASSYMDTDTQYF,TGTGCCAGCAGTTATATGGACACAGATACGCAGTATTTT
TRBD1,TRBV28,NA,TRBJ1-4,CASQDRVNEKLFF,TGTGCCAGCCAAGACAGGGTGAATGAAAAACTGTTTTTT
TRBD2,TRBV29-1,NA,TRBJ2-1,CSVRAGGYNEQFF,TGCAGCGTTCGAGCGGGAGGGTACAATGAGCAGTTCTTC
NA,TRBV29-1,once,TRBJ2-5,CSVKPKTWESETQYF,TGCAGCGTCAAACCAAAGACTTGGGAGTCCGAGACCCAGTACTTC
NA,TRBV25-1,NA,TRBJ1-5,CATGSYSNQPQHF,TGTGCCACGGGGTCATATAGCAATCAGCCCCAGCATTTT
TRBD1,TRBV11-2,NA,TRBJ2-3,CASSSGQGMGLTQYF,TGTGCCAGCAGCTCGGGACAGGGGATGGGCCTGACGCAGTATTTT
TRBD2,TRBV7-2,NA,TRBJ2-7,CASSPRLGLAVPGEQYF,TGTGCCAGCAGCCCGCGGCTAGGACTAGCTGTGCCTGGCGAGCAGTACTTC
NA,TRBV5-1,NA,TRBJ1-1,CASSGLTGSTEAFF,TGCGCCAGCAGCGGGTTAACAGGGTCCACTGAAGCTTTCTTT
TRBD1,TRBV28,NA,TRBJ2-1,CASSPNDRVTFF,TGTGCCAGCAGCCCTAACGACAGGGTAACGTTCTTC
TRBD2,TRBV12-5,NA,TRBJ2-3,CASAPLGERESTDTQYF,TGTGCTAGTGCCCCTCTCGGGGAGCGGGAGTCCACAGATACGCAGTATTTT
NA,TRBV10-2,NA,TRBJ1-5,CASNKGFNQPQHF,TGCGCCAGCAACAAGGGGTTCAATCAGCCCCAGCATTTT
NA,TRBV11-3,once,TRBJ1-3,CASSLSYTSSGNTIYF,TGTGCCAGCAGCTTAAGCTACACGAGCTCTGGAAACACCATATATTTT